This TCR beta chain was retrieved from a study of human T cells and chemical hapten exposure. Study context: From small differences in pooled library volume came most of the variation in per-sample TCR yields.

Study-wide points: The number of TCRs over 1 in 1000 frequency stayed unchanged after DPC.

Concerning this clonotype: Its antigen is still unknown.

From whole blood left unfractionated, total RNA was extracted. Within the library, unique molecular identifiers were attached to each individual cDNA molecule. How the authors handled the data: Samples had a median of roughly 100,000 TCRs, ranging roughly 20,000 to 750,000. TCRdb reanalysed the reads using MiXCR and keeps one entry per CDR3 protein. In this record, the V and J calls reflect TCRdb's handling and not the investigators' own analysis. The data show about 120,000 distinct CDR3 sequences, with around 9% seen just once and over 1.1% held by the top ten. The specimen was whole blood. This TCR came from a human donor in good health. Some clones in this sample may be carry-over from other donors' samples.

The CDR3 loop is CASSIDLRRGRSYNEQFF. The CDR3 DNA follows: TGTGCCAGTAGTATAGATCTCAGAAGGGGCCGCTCCTACAATGAGCAGTTCTTC. The chain has TRBV19 and TRBJ2-1; D may be TRBD1 (5 bases). CDR3 length: 18 residues. The V gene lost 0 bases and the J gene lost 0 bases, with 15 bases spanning the gap. Germline values: CDR1 LNHDA, CDR2 SQIVND (reference sequence).